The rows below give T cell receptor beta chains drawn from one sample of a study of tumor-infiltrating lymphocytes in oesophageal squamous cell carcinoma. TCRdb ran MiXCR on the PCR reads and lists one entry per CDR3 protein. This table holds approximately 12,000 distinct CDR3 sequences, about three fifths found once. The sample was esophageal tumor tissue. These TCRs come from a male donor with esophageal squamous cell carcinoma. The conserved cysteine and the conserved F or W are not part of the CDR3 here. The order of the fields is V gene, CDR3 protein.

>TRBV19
ASSVTGSSYNEQF
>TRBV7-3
ASSLEGSVRNIQY
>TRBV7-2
ASSGAGGTGELF
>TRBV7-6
ASSLAEGPYEQY
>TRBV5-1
ASSFGGDGETQY
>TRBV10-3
ATLSAGGTPVY
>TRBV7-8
ASSPLRGRQETQY
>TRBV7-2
ASSWRGGTEYYEQY
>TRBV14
ASSQERGLAGAGELF
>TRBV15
ATGRGLAGQQY
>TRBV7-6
ASSLAIGRRQF
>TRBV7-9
ASSLSQNTEAF
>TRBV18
ASSPGTGRGYT
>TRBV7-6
ASSFYGPDTQY
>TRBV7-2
ASSLDRAQRPKAF
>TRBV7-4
ASSLKIAGFTYNEQF
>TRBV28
ASVLSGANVLT
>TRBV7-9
ASSLIGGTGELF
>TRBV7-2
ASSSDLFSYNEQF
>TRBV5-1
ASSTGPAGGETQY
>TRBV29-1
SVDQGSPF
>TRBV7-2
ASSLAGGRVLYEQY
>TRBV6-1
ASRTGRYTDTQY
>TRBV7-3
ASSLLAFSYNEQY
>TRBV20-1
SSLPEHSYEQY
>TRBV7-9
ASSLDTGIGGYT
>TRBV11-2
ASSLSRGDYNEQF
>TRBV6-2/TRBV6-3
ASNREFSYEQY
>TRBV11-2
ASSSRGLLAGLYEQF
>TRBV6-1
ASSGGSGLINEQY
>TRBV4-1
ASSSDYEQY
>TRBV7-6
ASSLMGQGPDTQY
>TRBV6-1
ASSESGGNQPQH
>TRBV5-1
ASSLRARGNTEAF